This T cell receptor (beta chain) was recorded in a study of radiation and T cells in renal cell carcinoma. Notes on the study in general: In blood, top tumor clones expanded by 2 weeks, shrinking by 4. Pretreatment tumor biopsies were lacking, so baseline clonotypes are unknown.

Germline V CDR1 and CDR2: KGHSH, LQKENI. V shed 3 bases, J shed 5 bases, and the junction held 5 bases outside the gene matches. The CDR3 is made up of 14 amino acids. As concerns this clone: Its antigen is unknown.

Time point noted: blood 2 weeks post-SBRT. The treatment here: 15 Gy SBRT to primary tumor, nephrectomy 4 weeks later. After SBRT, blood was collected at 2 and 4 weeks, plus baseline. This renal cell carcinoma was of the clear cell type. Clones were read by immunoSEQ multiplex PCR, and TCRdb kept only the in-frame ones, dropping some. The sample records about 150,000 clones, over 80% being singletons. This material consisted of blood, taken from a patient whose treatment included radiotherapy and nephrectomy. The J gene is TRBJ1-1, the V gene TRBV18, with TRBD1 matching over 8 bases. The source is a woman aged 45-65 years with renal cell carcinoma. The DNA of the CDR3 is TGTGCCAGCTCACCCACGACAGGGGATACTGAAGCTTTCTTT. The encoded protein is CASSPTTGDTEAFF.